This T cell receptor beta chain was identified during a study of T cell repertoires in cytomegalovirus infection. In TCRdb, the reads were re-called with MiXCR into one record per CDR3 protein. In the table there are more than 400,000 distinct CDR3 sequences, more than 25% of which are singletons. CDR3 size: 15 residues. With V trimmed by 6 bases and J by 7 bases, 9 bases remained unmatched. The TCR comes from a human donor in good health (CMV status not recorded). Some clones in this sample may be carry-over from other donors' samples. This chain uses TRBV12-3 or TRBV12-4 with TRBJ1-4; 9 bases fit TRBD1. The specimen sequenced was PBMCs. This CDR3 reads CASRPRQGVREKLFF. CDR3 nucleotide sequence: TGTGCCAGCAGGCCAAGACAGGGGGTACGTGAAAAACTGTTTTTT.